Sequencing of this T cell receptor beta chain was carried out in a study of CD8 T cells in Susac syndrome. Overall study results and limits: Only a relatively small number of individuals were included in the TCR sequencing and HLA analysis. In Susac syndrome, the CD4+ T cell repertoires did not show clonal expansion.

This CDR3 is built from 13 residues. Trimming left V 3 bases short and J 2 bases short, with 7 bases between. Germline V gives CDR1 MNHEY, CDR2 SMNVEV (reference sequence). Worth noting for this clonotype: Its cognate antigen is unknown.

Random hexamers primed reverse transcription of about 0.5 to 1 ug RNA. TCRdb reanalysed the immunoSEQ multiplex PCR reads using MiXCR and keeps one entry per CDR3 protein. The sample carries 150,000 to 200,000 distinct CDR3 sequences, nearly 97% recorded once. The gene calls are TRBV27 and TRBJ1-2; D remains unclear. The clonotype comes from a human donor with Susac syndrome. The sequenced material came from CD4+ T cells from PBMCs. As DNA, the CDR3 is TGTGCCAGCAGTTTTCGCCTAAACTATGGCTACACCTTC. It encodes CASSFRLNYGYTF.